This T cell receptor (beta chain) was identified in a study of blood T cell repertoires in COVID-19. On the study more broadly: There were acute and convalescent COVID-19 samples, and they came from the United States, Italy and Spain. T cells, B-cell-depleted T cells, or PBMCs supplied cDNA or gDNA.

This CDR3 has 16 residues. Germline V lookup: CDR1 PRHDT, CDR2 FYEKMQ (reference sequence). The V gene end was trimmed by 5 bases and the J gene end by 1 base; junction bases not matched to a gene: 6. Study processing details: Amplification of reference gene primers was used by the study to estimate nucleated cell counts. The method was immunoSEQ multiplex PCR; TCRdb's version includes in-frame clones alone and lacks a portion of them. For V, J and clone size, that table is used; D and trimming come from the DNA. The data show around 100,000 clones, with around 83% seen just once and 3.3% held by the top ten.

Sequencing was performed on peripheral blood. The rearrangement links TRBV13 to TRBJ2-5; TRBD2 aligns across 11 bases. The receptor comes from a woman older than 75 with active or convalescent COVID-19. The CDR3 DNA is TGTGCCAGCAGCGACGCGGGACTAGCGGTCCAAGAGACCCAGTACTTC. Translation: CASSDAGLAVQETQYF.